The next 27 T cell receptor beta chains were all read from a single sample in a study of shared clonotypes between healthy human individuals. TCRdb's table, derived via immunoSEQ multiplex PCR, lists solely in-frame clones and lacks some. The top ten clones hold 0.13% of a sample with millions of clones, roughly 94% of them seen once. The specimen sequenced was naive CD4+ T cells sorted from blood. The sample's subset: CD45RA+ positively selected. The receptors derive from a man younger than 30 in good health.

This clone appeared a few times. Additional DNA sequences in this sample encode the identical CDR3. The chain is built from TRBV10-3 and TRBJ2-3; TRBD1 or TRBD2 may be the D gene (5 bases each). This CDR3 contains 14 residues. The V end lost 0 bases, the J end lost 1 base, and 5 bases lay between the germline ends. Germline CDR1 ENHRY, CDR2 SYGVKD. Here the CDR3 DNA reads TGTGCCATCAGTGAGTCGGGGGGCACAGATACGCAGTATTTT. Its translation: CAISESGGTDTQYF.

This clone has more than one count but fewer than ten. The V call is TRBV6-6, the J call TRBJ2-7; 7 nucleotides align to TRBD2. With 1 base clipped from V and 0 bases from J, the junction kept 6 bases outside the gene matches. Germline lookup yields CDR1 MNHNY and CDR2 SVGAGI (reference sequence). The CDR3 loop spans 16 amino acids. As DNA, the CDR3 is TGTGCCAGCAGTTACTTGGTGGGGGGGAGCTCCTACGAGCAGTACTTC. It encodes CASSYLVGGSSYEQYF.

The CDR3 DNA is TGTGCCAGCAGTTTTGAGGGATATGGCTACACCTTC. Translating gives CASSFEGYGYTF. V usage is TRBV6-6 and J usage is TRBJ1-2, with D hard to call. V lost 4 bases and J lost 5, with 8 bases in between. Per germline, CDR1 MNHNY and CDR2 SVGAGI (reference sequence). The CDR3 runs 12 residues.

The J gene is TRBJ2-1, the V gene TRBV5-3, with 13 bases identical to TRBD2. TRBV5-3 is filed as an ORF, its function uncertain. This CDR3 comprises 17 residues. Losses at the gene ends were 4 bases for V and 9 bases for J; bases not matched to a gene: 13. The CDR3, as DNA: TGTGCCAGAAGCCCGGAGTCCGGGACTAGCGGGGTAAGTGAGCAGTTCTTC. This codes for CARSPESGTSGVSEQFF.

The chain carries TRBV9 and TRBJ2-3; 8 nucleotides agree with TRBD2. This CDR3 spans 15 amino acids. Unmatched junction bases numbered 4, after V lost 3 bases and J lost 1 base. Germline V gene sequence: CDR1 SGDLS, CDR2 YYNGEE. Here the CDR3 DNA reads TGTGCCAGCAGCGACGGAGCGGGAGGCACAGATACGCAGTATTTT. The encoded protein is CASSDGAGGTDTQYF.

The table lists this clone with a count of one. The rearrangement joins TRBV4-2 to TRBJ1-3; D remains unclear. Germline V gene lookup returns CDR1 LGHNA and CDR2 YNFKEQ. The CDR3 totals 15 residues. The ends were cut back, 3 bases at V and 0 bases at J, with 9 bases in the middle. CDR3: CASSQPGSSGNTIYF. In DNA form, the CDR3 reads TGTGCCAGCAGCCAGCCGGGAAGCTCTGGAAACACCATATATTTT.

J is TRBJ2-1 and V is TRBV30; 12 bases are a match to TRBD2. The J segment lost 6 bases and the V segment lost 8 bases, leaving 5 bases of the junction unmatched. Looked up from germline, CDR1 is GTSNPN and CDR2 is SVGIG (reference sequence). CDR3 size: 13 residues. The CDR3 nucleotides are TGTGCCCTAGCGGGAGGGAAAATCAATGAGCAGTTCTTC. Amino acid sequence: CALAGGKINEQFF.

The table lists this clone with a few counts. The rearrangement joins TRBV11-2 to TRBJ1-6; 9 bases are shared with TRBD1. This CDR3 is 14 amino acids long. J lost 6 bases, V lost 4 bases, and 1 base had no gene match. Per the germline V gene, CDR1 is SGHAT and CDR2 is FQNNGV. The CDR3 is CASSWGQGNSPLHF. CDR3 nucleotide sequence: TGTGCCAGCAGCTGGGGACAGGGTAATTCACCCCTCCACTTT.

The rearrangement links TRBV2 to TRBJ2-7; a possible D gene is TRBD2 (5 bases). Between the trimmed V and J ends, which lost 6 bases and 2 bases, there was a span of 14 bases. The CDR3 totals 14 residues. Germline assignment: CDR1 SNHLY and CDR2 FYNNEI. CDR3 DNA sequence: TGTGCCAGCAGAAAGGTCCGGGGAACCTACGAGCAGTACTTC. Amino acid sequence: CASRKVRGTYEQYF.

The V gene is TRBV6-6, the J gene TRBJ1-3; TRBD1 matches 7 bases. CDR1 and CDR2 (germline): MNHNY, SVGAGI (reference sequence). The CDR3 has 13 residues. With V trimmed by 5 bases and J by 4 bases, 2 bases remained unmatched. The CDR3 coding sequence is TGTGCCAGCAGTCTGACAGGGGGAAACACCATATATTTT. This translates into CASSLTGGNTIYF.

About this clone: Other nucleotide sequences in the sample specify the same CDR3. J is TRBJ1-6 and V is TRBV18; TRBD1 aligns across 9 bases. Germline assignment: CDR1 KGHSH and CDR2 LQKENI. Trimming removed 6 bases from V and 6 bases from J; junction bases left unmatched: 3. The CDR3 length is 14 residues. The CDR3 region is CASSLDRGNSPLHF. The CDR3 DNA is TGTGCCAGCTCGTTGGACAGGGGTAATTCACCCCTCCACTTT.

The V call is TRBV5-1, the J call TRBJ2-2; the D is unclear. This CDR3 contains 16 residues. The V end lost 1 base, the J end lost 0 bases, and 10 bases lay between the germline ends. Germline CDR1 reads SGHRS; CDR2 reads YFSETQ. CDR3 residues: CASSLRADPNTGELFF. CDR3 nucleotides: TGCGCCAGCAGCTTGCGGGCGGATCCGAACACCGGGGAGCTGTTTTTT.

As for this clone: The sample has other DNA sequences that encode this CDR3 too. The chain combines TRBV7-6 with TRBJ1-1; D is unclear. Germline loops: CDR1 SGHVS, CDR2 FNYEAQ. Trimming left V 2 bases short and J 4 bases short, with 2 bases between. The CDR3 length is 11 residues. CDR3 sequence reads: CASSLTTEAFF. CDR3 coding DNA: TGTGCCAGCAGCTTAACCACTGAAGCTTTCTTT.

Concerning this clone itself: Other DNA sequences within the sample encode an identical CDR3. This chain connects TRBV28 to TRBJ1-2; D is possibly TRBD1 (6 bases). The length of the CDR3 is 14 residues. Trimming stripped 6 bases from V and 0 bases from J, with 11 bases between. Germline values: CDR1 MDHEN, CDR2 SYDVKM. CDR3 sequence reads: CASSLSGANYGYTF. The DNA of the CDR3 is TGTGCCAGCAGCCTTTCAGGGGCTAACTATGGCTACACCTTC.

V and J are TRBV29-1 and TRBJ1-5; no firm D call. Trimming took off 4 bases at V and 4 bases at J, with 8 bases between the two ends. CDR3 length equals 12 residues. The germline CDR1 and CDR2 sequences are SQVTM and ANQGSEA. The CDR3 protein is CSVGNLNQPQHF. In nucleotides, the CDR3 is TGCAGCGTTGGGAACTTAAATCAGCCCCAGCATTTT. Using reference TRBV29-1 and TRBJ1-5 for the parts outside the CDR3, the full variable domain is SAVISQKPSRDICQRGTSLTIQCQVDSQVTMMFWYRQQPGQSLTLIATANQGSEATYESGFVIDKFPISRPNLTFSTLTVSNMSPEDSSIYLCSVGNLNQPQHFGDGTRLSIL.

The CDR3 spells CASSPGAGASTGELFF. CDR3 sequence (DNA): TGTGCCAGTAGTCCCGGGGCGGGGGCAAGTACCGGGGAGCTGTTTTTT. V gene TRBV19 combines with J gene TRBJ2-2; a weak D match, TRBD2 (7 bases). Trimming pared 5 bases from V and 5 bases from J, leaving 18 bases between. The CDR3 consists of 16 residues. Germline lookup yields CDR1 LNHDA and CDR2 SQIVND (reference sequence).

J is TRBJ1-2 and V is TRBV28; no clear D gene. V shed 6 bases and J shed 1 base, with 18 bases lying between them. Per germline, CDR1 MDHEN and CDR2 SYDVKM. This CDR3 spans 16 amino acids. CDR3 DNA sequence: TGTGCCAGCAGCCCAGCCTCGCGCGGAGGTAACTATGGCTACACCTTC. The encoded protein is CASSPASRGGNYGYTF.

The genes are TRBV5-1 and TRBJ1-5, with no clear D. The CDR3 extends over 17 amino acids. From germline, CDR1 is SGHRS and CDR2 YFSETQ. Trimming cost V 0 bases and J 0 bases, with 13 bases left between them. The DNA of the CDR3 is TGCGCCAGCAGCTTGGTTTGGAGAGGATATAGCAATCAGCCCCAGCATTTT. Protein sequence: CASSLVWRGYSNQPQHF.

CDR3 DNA sequence: TGTGCCAGCAGTTACTCGCAGGGATCCCTTAATGAAAAACTGTTTTTT. Its protein is CASSYSQGSLNEKLFF. The chain combines TRBV6-7 with TRBJ1-4; a weak D match, TRBD1 (5 bases). TRBV6-7 qualifies as an ORF whose function is uncertain. The CDR3 is 16 amino acids. The V end lost 0 bases, the J end lost 4 bases, and 12 bases lay between the germline ends.

Regarding this clone: Other nucleotide sequences from this sample produce the same CDR3. The chain couples TRBV28 to TRBJ2-7; TRBD2 is a possible D gene (6 bases). The CDR3 extends over 14 amino acids. The ends were cut back, 7 bases at V and 3 bases at J, with 16 bases in the middle. Germline CDR1 is MDHEN and CDR2 is SYDVKM. The CDR3 nucleotides read TGTGCCAGCACCACCCCCGGAGGGAGCTACGAGCAGTACTTC. Translated: CASTTPGGSYEQYF.

The V and J genes are TRBV6-1 and TRBJ2-2, with TRBD1 matching over 9 bases. J gave up 6 bases and V 8 bases, and 7 bases lay outside the gene matches. CDR1 and CDR2 from the germline V gene are MNHNS and SASEGT. This CDR3 region has 14 residues. CDR3 in amino acids: CASSTGGSAGELFF. The CDR3 region has the DNA TGTGCCAGCTCTACAGGGGGCAGCGCCGGGGAGCTGTTTTTT.

This clone was seen only once. The chain joins TRBV5-6 to TRBJ1-4, with D possibly matching TRBD1 (6 bases). V dropped 1 base and J dropped 7 bases, with 11 bases sitting between them. In germline, CDR1 is SGHDT, CDR2 YYEEEE. This CDR3 has 14 residues. The CDR3 loop is CASSLRQGSEKLFF. CDR3 coding DNA: TGTGCCAGCAGCTTGCGGCAGGGGAGTGAAAAACTGTTTTTT.

The chain joins TRBV14 to TRBJ2-5; D unclear. Germline V CDR1 and CDR2: SGHDN, FVKESK. CDR3 length: 13 amino acids. V shed 1 base and J shed 7 bases, with 10 bases lying between them. The CDR3 bases are TGTGCCAGCAGCCAAGGGGTTTACCTGACCCAGTACTTC. It translates to CASSQGVYLTQYF.

Concerning this clone: This same CDR3 is encoded by further DNA sequences in the sample. The genes are TRBV30 and TRBJ2-5, with TRBD1 matching 7 bases. CDR3 size: 13 residues. The V gene's germline CDR1 is GTSNPN and CDR2 SVGIG (reference sequence). The V segment lost 1 base and the J segment 4 bases; nucleotides outside the gene matches: 3. CDR3 protein: CAWSGGGPETQYF. The CDR3 nucleotides are TGTGCCTGGAGTGGAGGGGGCCCAGAGACCCAGTACTTC. The full variable domain, in which reference TRBV30 and TRBJ2-5 provide the parts outside the CDR3, is SQTIHQWPATLVQPVGSPLSLECTVEGTSNPNLYWYRQAAGRGLQLLFYSVGIGQISSEVPQNLSASRPQDRQFILSSKKLLLSDSGFYLCAWSGGGPETQYFGPGTRLLVL.

J is TRBJ2-5 and V is TRBV2, with TRBD1 matching over 7 bases. V lost 6 bases and J lost 0; bases outside the gene matches: 4. Per the germline V gene, CDR1 is SNHLY and CDR2 is FYNNEI. CDR3 length equals 14 residues. The CDR3 DNA follows: TGTGCCAGCAGACGGGACAGAAACCAAGAGACCCAGTACTTC. It codes for CASRRDRNQETQYF.

Remarks on this clone: The junction shows a germline mismatch at one end, possibly a read error. Additional DNA sequences in this sample encode the identical CDR3. The chain carries TRBV7-7 and TRBJ2-1; D uncertain. Germline values: CDR1 SSHAT, CDR2 FNYEAQ (reference sequence). The CDR3 contains 13 residues. This chain's CDR3 is CASSLDSNNEQFF. CDR3 nucleotide sequence: TGTGCTAGCAGCTTAGACTCGAACAATGAGCAGTTCTTC.

J is TRBJ1-1 and V is TRBV4-1; D perhaps matches TRBD1 (5 bases). Germline CDR1 reads MGHRA; CDR2 reads YSYEKL. The ends were cut back, 4 bases at V and 6 bases at J, with 12 bases in the middle. The CDR3 is 13 residues long. The CDR3 DNA reads TGCGCCAGCAGCCCTAAGGGGCGGTCTGAAGCTTTCTTT. Amino acid sequence: CASSPKGRSEAFF.